This is a list of T cell receptor beta chains from one sample in a study of read filtering for tumor transcriptome and immune sequencing. TCRdb passed the reads through MiXCR, listing each CDR3 protein once. The sample yields 130,000 or so distinct CDR3 sequences, 13% seen once. Sequences were obtained from a population of CD138-negative cells sorted from bone marrow. The receptors shown here come from a donor over 35 with multiple myeloma. CDR3s include the opening cysteine and the closing phenylalanine or tryptophan. A D gene is named only where the DNA matches it firmly. Only part of the rows carry a size: once, few, many, or a class if the clone is expanded.

clone_size: -; v_call: TRBV12-3/TRBV12-4; j_call: TRBJ2-1; d_call: TRBD2; cdr3_aa: CASSFEREGVNEQFF; cdr3_nt: TGTGCCAGCAGCTTTGAGCGGGAAGGAGTGAATGAGCAGTTCTTC
clone_size: few; v_call: TRBV2; j_call: TRBJ2-5; d_call: TRBD2; cdr3_aa: CASRGSGETQYF; cdr3_nt: TGTGCCAGCAGGGGTAGCGGGGAGACCCAGTACTTC
clone_size: many; v_call: TRBV7-3; j_call: TRBJ1-1; d_call: TRBD1; cdr3_aa: CASSLTGQGGTEAFF; cdr3_nt: TGTGCCAGCAGCTTAACTGGACAGGGTGGCACTGAAGCTTTCTTT
clone_size: -; v_call: TRBV20-1; j_call: TRBJ2-7; d_call: -; cdr3_aa: CSASGVAYEQYF; cdr3_nt: TGCAGTGCTAGTGGTGTGGCCTACGAGCAGTACTTC
clone_size: many; v_call: TRBV7-8; j_call: TRBJ2-7; d_call: TRBD1; cdr3_aa: CASSEPGQGAPYEQYF; cdr3_nt: TGTGCCAGCAGTGAACCGGGACAGGGAGCTCCCTACGAGCAGTACTTC
clone_size: many; v_call: TRBV12-3/TRBV12-4; j_call: TRBJ1-1; d_call: TRBD1; cdr3_aa: CASSFGEQGVPEAFF; cdr3_nt: TGTGCCAGCAGTTTTGGGGAACAGGGGGTCCCTGAAGCTTTCTTT
clone_size: many; v_call: TRBV20-1; j_call: TRBJ2-3; d_call: -; cdr3_aa: CSARAGWGAVVPSTDTQYF; cdr3_nt: TGCAGTGCTAGAGCCGGGTGGGGGGCCGTGGTTCCTAGCACAGATACGCAGTATTTT
clone_size: many; v_call: TRBV4-1; j_call: TRBJ2-5; d_call: -; cdr3_aa: CASSPRPQVGWGQETQYF; cdr3_nt: TGCGCCAGCAGCCCCCGGCCCCAGGTGGGATGGGGACAAGAGACCCAGTACTTC
clone_size: -; v_call: TRBV13; j_call: TRBJ2-1; d_call: -; cdr3_aa: CASSLGINGSCNEQFF; cdr3_nt: TGTGCCAGCAGCTTAGGCATTAACGGGAGCTGCAATGAGCAGTTCTTC
clone_size: many; v_call: TRBV29-1; j_call: TRBJ2-2; d_call: -; cdr3_aa: CSGGAGGELFF; cdr3_nt: TGCAGCGGTGGGGCGGGCGGGGAGCTGTTTTTT
clone_size: many; v_call: TRBV7-3; j_call: TRBJ2-1; d_call: -; cdr3_aa: CASSFRPGLPYNEQFF; cdr3_nt: TGTGCCAGCAGCTTCCGACCGGGACTGCCATACAATGAGCAGTTCTTC
clone_size: few; v_call: TRBV27; j_call: TRBJ1-3; d_call: -; cdr3_aa: CASSPMAGQGNTIYF; cdr3_nt: TGTGCCAGCAGTCCTATGGCAGGGCAGGGAAACACCATATATTTT
clone_size: -; v_call: TRBV18; j_call: TRBJ1-2; d_call: -; cdr3_aa: CASSPPTQGPNYGYTF; cdr3_nt: TGTGCCAGCTCACCACCGACACAGGGTCCCAACTATGGCTACACCTTC
clone_size: few; v_call: TRBV20-1; j_call: TRBJ2-3; d_call: -; cdr3_aa: CSAGPDTQYF; cdr3_nt: TGCAGTGCAGGGCCAGATACGCAGTATTTT
clone_size: -; v_call: TRBV5-6; j_call: TRBJ2-7; d_call: -; cdr3_aa: CASRGGGWTTYF; cdr3_nt: TGTGCCAGCAGGGGTGGCGGGTGGACGACGTACTTC
clone_size: -; v_call: TRBV2; j_call: TRBJ2-7; d_call: -; cdr3_aa: CASSEAAQWIRLYF; cdr3_nt: TGTGCCAGCAGTGAAGCAGCCCAATGGATCCGGCTGTACTTC
clone_size: many; v_call: TRBV7-2; j_call: TRBJ2-1; d_call: TRBD2; cdr3_aa: CASSGTSGTSNRLFF; cdr3_nt: TGTGCCAGCAGTGGGACTAGCGGGACCTCAAACCGATTGTTCTTC
clone_size: many; v_call: TRBV12-3/TRBV12-4; j_call: TRBJ2-2; d_call: -; cdr3_aa: CASAYRGSPGELFF; cdr3_nt: TGTGCCAGCGCTTACAGAGGGAGTCCCGGGGAGCTGTTTTTT
clone_size: many; v_call: TRBV19; j_call: TRBJ1-5; d_call: TRBD1; cdr3_aa: CASTTDRVSQPQHF; cdr3_nt: TGTGCCAGTACCACGGACAGGGTGAGTCAGCCCCAGCATTTT
clone_size: many; v_call: TRBV25-1; j_call: TRBJ1-1; d_call: -; cdr3_aa: CASSALSGREAFF; cdr3_nt: TGTGCCAGCAGTGCACTGAGTGGCCGCGAAGCTTTCTTT